This TCR beta chain is from a study of beta chain features in type 1 diabetes. Expressed TCRB transcripts were sequenced, since all the RNA that had been isolated was reverse transcribed. Some clones are missing from TCRdb's copy, which holds only in-frame ones; the method was immunoSEQ multiplex PCR. Of 300,000 to 400,000 clones in the sample, roughly 9% were seen once. On this clone itself: The antigen is undetermined.

Study-wide results and limits: Within each of all four CD4+ subsets, Type 1 diabetes patients had TCRB CDR3s that were moderately but significantly shorter.

The TCR originated in a man aged 25 to 40 with type 1 diabetes. The sequencing sample was made of central memory CD4+ T cells from blood.

The CDR3 loop reads CASSPPPDLNTGELFF. CDR3 DNA sequence: TGTGCCAGCTCACCACCCCCGGACCTGAACACCGGGGAGCTGTTTTTT. The chain carries TRBV18 and TRBJ2-2, with no clear D. V was trimmed by 0 bases and J by 1 base, leaving 9 bases between them. The germline V gene encodes CDR1 KGHSH and CDR2 LQKENI. The CDR3 extends over 16 amino acids.